The present TCR beta chain was sequenced within a study of T-cell reconstitution after alpha-beta-depleted transplantation in children. Study-wide results and limits: Most T-cell counts and diversity one year after the transplant came from T cells that were newly produced. Several hundred expanded graft clones reportedly gave rise to the alpha-beta T cells present about two months after transplant.

As regards this clonotype: Its antigen remains unidentified.

This CDR3 region has 14 residues. The V gene lost 0 bases and the J gene lost 7 bases, with 13 bases spanning the gap. Germline-derived CDR1 and CDR2 are SGHRS and YFSETQ. A library of TCRbeta sequences, prepared with unique molecular identifiers, was generated. TCRdb fed the PCR reads into MiXCR, producing one record per CDR3 protein. There are fewer than 550,000 distinct CDR3 sequences in the sample; about an eighth occur only once, and 14% lies in the top ten. The chain links TRBV5-1 to TRBJ1-2, with D hard to call. This clonotype was sampled from a female patient aged 2 to 10 who had a stem cell transplant for aplastic anemia, so the T cells may come from the graft donor. The sequences come from PBMCs, mostly from graft donor cells, collected 180 days after TCRalphabeta/CD19-depleted stem cell transplant. The CDR3 nucleotides read TGCGCCAGCAGCTTGGGGGCGGTTACCGGTGGCTACACCTTC. It yields the protein CASSLGAVTGGYTF.